These T cell receptor beta chains were read from a single sample in a study of cytomegalovirus exposure and HLA in healthy donors. TCRdb keeps only in-frame clones here, not all; method: immunoSEQ multiplex PCR. This sample has 65,000 to 80,000 clones, with 60% to 80% found just once. The sequencing sample was made of PBMCs. These receptors were taken from a woman in her thirties or forties in good health and CMV-seropositive. Both conserved end residues are part of each CDR3. Fields, in order: V gene, J gene, D gene, clone size, CDR3 DNA, CDR3 protein. A D gene is named only where the DNA matches it firmly. Only some rows state a clone size, as once, few, many or a class for expanded clones.

V gene: TRBV5-1
J gene: TRBJ1-4
D gene: TRBD1
clone size: .
CDR3 DNA: TGCGCCAGCAGCTTGACAGGGGGTTATGAAAAACTGTTTTTT
CDR3 protein: CASSLTGGYEKLFF

V gene: TRBV30
J gene: TRBJ2-1
D gene: .
clone size: .
CDR3 DNA: TGTGCCTGGGGTGGCGGTGTGCGAAATGAGCAGTTCTTC
CDR3 protein: CAWGGGVRNEQFF

V gene: TRBV30
J gene: TRBJ1-1
D gene: .
clone size: .
CDR3 DNA: TGTGCCTGGAGCTGGGGGCGGGGGGCATCTGAAGCTTTCTTT
CDR3 protein: CAWSWGRGASEAFF

V gene: TRBV13
J gene: TRBJ1-1
D gene: TRBD1
clone size: once
CDR3 DNA: TGTGCCAGCAGCGTAACAGGGGGGGTGAACACTGAAGCTTTCTTT
CDR3 protein: CASSVTGGVNTEAFF

V gene: TRBV27
J gene: TRBJ1-5
D gene: TRBD1
clone size: .
CDR3 DNA: TGTGCCAGCCATGACAGGGGTCAGCCCCAGCATTTT
CDR3 protein: CASHDRGQPQHF

V gene: TRBV27
J gene: TRBJ1-4
D gene: TRBD1
clone size: .
CDR3 DNA: TGTGCCAGCAGTTTGTACACCGGGACAGTAGGCGGTGAAAAACTGTTTTTT
CDR3 protein: CASSLYTGTVGGEKLFF

V gene: TRBV4-1
J gene: TRBJ2-6
D gene: TRBD1
clone size: .
CDR3 DNA: TGCGCCAGCAGCCAGAAGGGGTCAGGGGGCTCTGGGGCCAACGTCCTGACTTTC
CDR3 protein: CASSQKGSGGSGANVLTF

V gene: TRBV5-5
J gene: TRBJ2-1
D gene: TRBD2
clone size: .
CDR3 DNA: TGTGCCAGCAGCAGGGGACTAGACAATGAGCAGTTCTTC
CDR3 protein: CASSRGLDNEQFF

V gene: TRBV7-9
J gene: TRBJ2-2
D gene: .
clone size: .
CDR3 DNA: TGTGCCAGCAGCTTCCGGGGGGGACAGGGGAACACCGGGGAGCTGTTTTTT
CDR3 protein: CASSFRGGQGNTGELFF

V gene: TRBV9
J gene: TRBJ2-6
D gene: TRBD1
clone size: .
CDR3 DNA: TGTGCCAGCAGCCCCACACCGGGACAGGTCTCTGGGGCCAACGTCCTGACTTTC
CDR3 protein: CASSPTPGQVSGANVLTF

V gene: TRBV5-1
J gene: TRBJ2-2
D gene: .
clone size: .
CDR3 DNA: TGCGCCAGCAGCCCCGGGGGGAACACCGGGGAGCTGTTTTTT
CDR3 protein: CASSPGGNTGELFF

V gene: TRBV5-5
J gene: TRBJ2-7
D gene: .
clone size: .
CDR3 DNA: TGTGCCAGCAGCTTGGTGGGGCAACCTGGGGAGCAGTACTTC
CDR3 protein: CASSLVGQPGEQYF

V gene: TRBV19
J gene: TRBJ2-1
D gene: TRBD2
clone size: .
CDR3 DNA: TGTGCCAGTAGTACGAGACTAGCGGCCAAAAATGAGCAGTTCTTC
CDR3 protein: CASSTRLAAKNEQFF

V gene: TRBV2
J gene: TRBJ1-5
D gene: .
clone size: once
CDR3 DNA: TGTGCCAGCAGTGAAAATTGGGGGGGCTGGAGCAATCAGCCCCAGCATTTT
CDR3 protein: CASSENWGGWSNQPQHF

V gene: TRBV6-4
J gene: TRBJ2-2
D gene: TRBD1
clone size: .
CDR3 DNA: TGTGCCAGCAGTCACGGGACAGGGAACACCGGGGAGCTGTTTTTT
CDR3 protein: CASSHGTGNTGELFF

V gene: TRBV28
J gene: TRBJ2-7
D gene: TRBD1
clone size: .
CDR3 DNA: TGTGCCAGCAGCGGGTTGGGGACAGGGGCCTTAGAGCAGTACTTC
CDR3 protein: CASSGLGTGALEQYF

V gene: TRBV5-1
J gene: TRBJ2-7
D gene: TRBD2
clone size: .
CDR3 DNA: TGCGCCAGCAGCTTCCAGCGGGGATATACCTACGAGCAGTACTTC
CDR3 protein: CASSFQRGYTYEQYF

V gene: TRBV2
J gene: TRBJ2-7
D gene: .
clone size: once
CDR3 DNA: TGTGCCAGCAGTTTACAAGGGGGCGCGGGGTTCTACGAGCAGTACTTC
CDR3 protein: CASSLQGGAGFYEQYF